Presented here are 5 T cell receptor beta chains from one specimen sequenced in a study of blood T cells in healthy people across ages. It was with a sample-barcoded 5' primer and a J-beta primer mix that a second PCR of about 6 to 12 cycles was run. A single record per CDR3 protein comes from TCRdb applying MiXCR to the 5' RACE reads. The sample yields about 1.4 million distinct CDR3 sequences, approximately 59% seen once. Sequencing was performed on blood. All receptors come from a man younger than 35 in good health.

J is TRBJ2-7 and V is TRBV20-1; 10 bases map to TRBD1. V was clipped by 1 base and J by 6 bases; unmatched bases: 6. CDR1 is DFQATT, CDR2 SNEGSKA, per germline (reference sequence). This CDR3 spans 14 amino acids. For the CDR3, the DNA is TGCAGTGCTAGAGGGACAGGGGGATCCCGCGAGCAGTACTTC. Amino acids: CSARGTGGSREQYF.

The CDR3 DNA is TGCAGTGCCGAGGGACAAGGGCCCTACGAGCAGTACTTC. Protein product: CSAEGQGPYEQYF. V and J are TRBV20-1 and TRBJ2-4, with D possibly matching TRBD1 (6 bases). The J call could be wrong; TRBJ2-7 is a better fit for the DNA end. The CDR3 extends over 13 amino acids. The germline V gene encodes CDR1 DFQATT and CDR2 SNEGSKA (reference sequence).

About this clonotype itself: The junction does not match germline at one end; this may be a read error. V gene TRBV7-2 combines with J gene TRBJ2-7; no clear D gene. The CDR3 spans 16 residues. Germline V gives CDR1 SGHTA, CDR2 FQGNSA. The CDR3 here is CASSLAAQPLIYEQYF. Here the CDR3 DNA reads TGTGCCAGCAGTTTAGCCGCGCAGCCACTTATTTACGAGCAGTACTTC.

The chain joins TRBV12-3 or TRBV12-4 to TRBJ1-6; no clear D gene. This CDR3 comprises 14 residues. V gave up 3 bases and J gave up 5 bases, with 8 bases separating them. The CDR3 DNA reads TGTGCCAGCAGTTTTGTCGGAAATAATTCACCCCTCCACTTT. Translated, it gives CASSFVGNNSPLHF.

In its sample, this clonotype was seen a few times. The rearrangement joins TRBV29-1 to TRBJ1-1; D not certain. CDR1 is SQVTM and CDR2 is ANQGSEA in the germline V gene. The CDR3 has 14 residues. The V and J ends lost 3 bases and 3 bases respectively, with 14 bases between them. The CDR3 here is CSVEGSLRDTEAFF. The CDR3 DNA sequence: TGCAGCGTTGAGGGATCGTTAAGAGACACTGAAGCTTTCTTT.